Listed below are T cell receptor beta chains from one sample, sequenced in a study of cytomegalovirus exposure and HLA in healthy donors. Some clones are missing from TCRdb's copy, which holds only in-frame ones; the method was immunoSEQ multiplex PCR. The data hold about 100,000 clones, with about 80% observed a single time. Sample: PBMCs. The receptor set was obtained from a man aged 35 to 55 in good health and CMV-seronegative. Each CDR3 is given with its conserved first and last residue. D genes are given only for firm matches. Rows may omit the clone size; those that give it use once, few, many or a size class.

>once|TRBJ2-3|TRBV4-2|TRBD2
CASSPIAGGVEDTQYF
TGTGCCAGCAGTCCTATAGCGGGGGGCGTTGAAGATACGCAGTATTTT
>NA|TRBJ2-2|TRBV5-1|TRBD2
CASSSTSGVNTGELFF
TGCGCCAGCAGCTCAACTAGCGGGGTTAACACCGGGGAGCTGTTTTTT
>NA|TRBJ2-5|TRBV28|NA
CASSLGGGETQYF
TGTGCCAGCAGTTTAGGGGGCGGGGAGACCCAGTACTTC
>NA|TRBJ2-5|TRBV7-9|TRBD2
CASSAPGTTARGTQYF
TGTGCCAGCAGCGCCCCCGGGACTACAGCAAGAGGGACCCAGTACTTC
>few|TRBJ2-7|TRBV29-1|NA
CSVLGDRYEQYF
TGCAGCGTTTTGGGCGACAGGTACGAGCAGTACTTC
>NA|TRBJ2-5|TRBV18|NA
CASSALSSQETQYF
TGTGCCAGCTCCGCGCTTAGCAGTCAAGAGACCCAGTACTTC
>few|TRBJ2-3|TRBV6-6|TRBD2
CASSSLAGGTDTQYF
TGTGCCAGCAGTTCACTCGCGGGGGGGACAGATACGCAGTATTTT
>NA|TRBJ1-2|TRBV7-9|NA
CSSSLEGHGYTF
TGTTCCAGCAGCTTGGAGGGCCACGGCTACACCTTC
>NA|TRBJ2-1|TRBV28|NA
CASSSPTTSSYNEQFF
TGTGCCAGCAGTTCGCCGACTACCAGCTCCTACAATGAGCAGTTCTTC
>NA|TRBJ2-1|TRBV10-3|NA
CAIVQGTGEQFF
TGTGCCATCGTTCAGGGCACGGGTGAGCAGTTCTTC
>NA|TRBJ1-1|TRBV6-7|NA
CASTLCPEAFF
TGTGCCAGCACCTTATGTCCTGAAGCTTTCTTT
>NA|TRBJ1-6|TRBV6-1|TRBD1
CASTLGDRRNSPLHF
TGTGCCAGCACCCTCGGGGACAGGAGGAATTCACCCCTCCACTTT
>once|TRBJ2-2|TRBV5-6|NA
CASREWTSSNTGELFF
TGTGCCAGCAGGGAATGGACATCCTCGAACACCGGGGAGCTGTTTTTT
>NA|TRBJ1-1|TRBV6-4|TRBD1
CASSAGTGYAFF
TGTGCCAGCAGCGCCGGGACAGGGTATGCTTTCTTT
>NA|TRBJ2-2|TRBV2|NA
CASRPNTGELFF
TGTGCCAGCAGACCCAACACGGGGGAGCTGTTTTTT
>once|TRBJ1-1|TRBV5-1|TRBD1
CASSFSTGGLGNTEAFF
TGCGCCAGCAGCTTCTCTACAGGGGGCCTGGGGAACACTGAAGCTTTCTTT
>NA|TRBJ2-4|TRBV7-2|NA
CASSLVQGRGAKNIQYF
TGTGCCAGCAGCTTAGTGCAGGGGCGAGGGGCCAAAAACATTCAGTACTTC
>few|TRBJ2-4|TRBV19|TRBD2
CASSVGGARKNIQYF
TGTGCCAGTAGTGTCGGGGGGGCCAGGAAAAACATTCAGTACTTC
>NA|TRBJ2-3|TRBV4-2|TRBD2
CASSGLAGPQYF
TGTGCCAGCAGCGGGCTAGCGGGTCCGCAGTATTTT
>NA|TRBJ2-2|TRBV5-1|NA
CASSYRVGYTGELFF
TGCGCCAGCAGCTACCGGGTAGGATATACCGGGGAGCTGTTTTTT
>NA|TRBJ1-5|TRBV6-5|NA
CASSSLGTPQPQHF
TGTGCCAGCAGTTCCTTGGGGACACCTCAGCCCCAGCATTTT
>NA|TRBJ1-1|TRBV29-1|TRBD1
CSVDTTGGANTEAFF
TGCAGCGTTGATACTACAGGGGGAGCCAACACTGAAGCTTTCTTT
>NA|TRBJ1-2|TRBV5-5|TRBD1
CASSLGQGRYGYTF
TGTGCCAGCAGCTTGGGACAGGGGAGGTATGGCTACACCTTC
>NA|TRBJ2-1|TRBV10-3|TRBD2
CAISESNAGLAGRNEQFF
TGTGCCATCAGTGAGTCTAACGCGGGACTAGCGGGGAGGAATGAGCAGTTCTTC
>NA|TRBJ2-1|TRBV5-1|NA
CASRIQASSYNEQFF
TGCGCCAGCAGGATTCAAGCCTCCTCCTACAATGAGCAGTTCTTC
>NA|TRBJ2-3|TRBV27|TRBD1
CASRQGFSDTQYF
TGTGCCAGTAGACAGGGTTTTTCAGATACGCAGTATTTT
>NA|TRBJ2-5|TRBV7-2|NA
CASTRMQRGNQETQYF
TGTGCCAGCACGCGGATGCAAAGGGGTAACCAAGAGACCCAGTACTTC
>few|TRBJ1-2|TRBV28|TRBD1
CASSAPGTGNTNYGYTF
TGTGCCAGCAGTGCTCCGGGGACAGGCAACACTAACTATGGCTACACCTTC
>NA|TRBJ1-1|TRBV6-5|NA
CASSYSGSEAFF
TGTGCCAGCAGTTATTCGGGGTCTGAAGCTTTCTTT
>once|TRBJ1-6|TRBV30|NA
CAWSAGLYNSPLHF
TGTGCCTGGTCAGCAGGGCTCTATAATTCCCCCCTCCACTTT
>NA|TRBJ2-1|TRBV5-1|TRBD2
CASSLSGEGTNEQFF
TGCGCCAGCAGCCTGAGCGGGGAGGGCACCAATGAGCAGTTCTTC
>NA|TRBJ2-3|TRBV29-1|TRBD2
CSVEVASGVGDTQYF
TGCAGCGTTGAAGTCGCTAGCGGGGTTGGAGATACGCAGTATTTT
>few|TRBJ2-1|TRBV28|TRBD1
CASSVSPGQRYNEQFF
TGTGCCAGCAGTGTCTCACCGGGACAGCGATACAATGAGCAGTTCTTC
>NA|TRBJ2-5|TRBV7-8|NA
CASSGRLQKTQYF
TGTGCCAGCAGCGGGCGCCTGCAGAAGACCCAGTACTTC
>few|TRBJ1-1|TRBV15|NA
CATSRGGSREEAFF
TGTGCCACCAGCAGAGGTGGGAGCCGCGAAGAAGCTTTCTTT
>NA|TRBJ1-5|TRBV7-2|NA
CASSSRISNQPQHF
TGTGCCAGCAGCTCCCGTATTAGCAATCAGCCCCAGCATTTT
>NA|TRBJ2-3|TRBV5-1|TRBD2
CASKLLAGATADTQYF
TGCGCCAGCAAACTACTAGCGGGGGCCACTGCAGATACGCAGTATTTT
>NA|TRBJ1-2|TRBV5-8|NA
CASSPRRVAVYTNYGYTF
TGTGCCAGCAGCCCAAGGAGGGTGGCAGTTTATACTAACTATGGCTACACCTTC